This T cell receptor beta chain was identified during a study of T cells in tumors after PD-1 blockade. Libraries were prepared by immunoSEQ multiplex PCR; TCRdb keeps only in-frame clonotypes and omits some of them. The sample contains over 60,000 clones, approximately 74% of which appear only once. The specimen comprised PBMCs, sampled after anti-PD-1 treatment. The clonotype originates from a human donor with basal cell carcinoma.

The CDR3 loop is CASSKDRALAKNIQYF. The DNA for the CDR3 is TGTGCCAGCAGCAAGGACAGAGCTCTAGCCAAAAACATTCAGTACTTC. The gene calls are TRBV5-4 and TRBJ2-4, with a possible D match to TRBD1 (6 bases). Per the germline V gene, CDR1 is SGHNT and CDR2 is YYREEE (reference sequence). Trimming took 4 bases from V and 0 from J, leaving 14 bases between them. This CDR3 spans 16 amino acids.